The clone carrying this TCR beta chain was observed a handful of times. Its antigen is not identified. The sample originates from a study of beta chain features in type 1 diabetes. Study observations and caveats: Shorter TCRB CDR3s, moderately but significantly so, marked every one of the four CD4+ subsets in Type 1 diabetes patients. For TCRB rearrangement, an influence of HLA type remained unresolved here. For patients, the naive, central memory and Treg TCRB repertoires appeared more alike than for healthy donors.

V was pared by 2 bases and J by 5 bases, with 10 bases between. The germline V gene encodes CDR1 SGHTA and CDR2 FQGNSA. The CDR3 is 13 amino acids. Expressed TCRB transcripts were sequenced after all isolated RNA was converted to cDNA. Assay: immunoSEQ multiplex PCR; the TCRdb copy retains only in-frame clones and omits some. The sample gives 150,000 to 180,000 clones, 10% of which show up once; around 0.48% is in the top ten. The sequencing sample was made of central memory CD4+ T cells from blood. The chain carries TRBV7-2 and TRBJ2-7; unclear D gene. The TCR was taken from a young man with type 1 diabetes. CDR3 DNA sequence: TGTGCCAGCAGCTTACCTACGAGGAACGAGCAGTACTTC. Translation gives CASSLPTRNEQYF.